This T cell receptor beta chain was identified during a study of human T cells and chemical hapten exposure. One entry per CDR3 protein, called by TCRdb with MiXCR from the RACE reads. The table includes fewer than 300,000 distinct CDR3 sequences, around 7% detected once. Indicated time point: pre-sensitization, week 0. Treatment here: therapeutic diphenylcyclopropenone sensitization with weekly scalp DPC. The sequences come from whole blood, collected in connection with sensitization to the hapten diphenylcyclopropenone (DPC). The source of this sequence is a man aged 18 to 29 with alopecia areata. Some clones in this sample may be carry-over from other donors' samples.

Here the CDR3 DNA reads TGTGCCAGCAGGGACTACCTACAAGAGACCCAGTACTTC. Its translation: CASRDYLQETQYF. The rearrangement links TRBV27 to TRBJ2-5, with D possibly TRBD2 on 6 matching bases. Trimming stripped 6 bases from V and 2 bases from J, with 10 bases between. The CDR3 has 13 residues. Germline values: CDR1 MNHEY, CDR2 SMNVEV (reference sequence).